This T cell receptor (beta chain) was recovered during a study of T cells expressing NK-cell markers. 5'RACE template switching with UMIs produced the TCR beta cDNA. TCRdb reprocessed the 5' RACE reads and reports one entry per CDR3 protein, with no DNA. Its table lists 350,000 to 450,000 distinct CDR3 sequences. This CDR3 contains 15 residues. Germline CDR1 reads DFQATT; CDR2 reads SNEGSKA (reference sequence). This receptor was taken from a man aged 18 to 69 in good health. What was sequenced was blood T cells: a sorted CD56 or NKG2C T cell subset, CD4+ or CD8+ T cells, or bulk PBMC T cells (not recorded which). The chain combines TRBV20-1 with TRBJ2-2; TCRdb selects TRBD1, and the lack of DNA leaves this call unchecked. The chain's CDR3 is CSASHMGVPPGELFF.